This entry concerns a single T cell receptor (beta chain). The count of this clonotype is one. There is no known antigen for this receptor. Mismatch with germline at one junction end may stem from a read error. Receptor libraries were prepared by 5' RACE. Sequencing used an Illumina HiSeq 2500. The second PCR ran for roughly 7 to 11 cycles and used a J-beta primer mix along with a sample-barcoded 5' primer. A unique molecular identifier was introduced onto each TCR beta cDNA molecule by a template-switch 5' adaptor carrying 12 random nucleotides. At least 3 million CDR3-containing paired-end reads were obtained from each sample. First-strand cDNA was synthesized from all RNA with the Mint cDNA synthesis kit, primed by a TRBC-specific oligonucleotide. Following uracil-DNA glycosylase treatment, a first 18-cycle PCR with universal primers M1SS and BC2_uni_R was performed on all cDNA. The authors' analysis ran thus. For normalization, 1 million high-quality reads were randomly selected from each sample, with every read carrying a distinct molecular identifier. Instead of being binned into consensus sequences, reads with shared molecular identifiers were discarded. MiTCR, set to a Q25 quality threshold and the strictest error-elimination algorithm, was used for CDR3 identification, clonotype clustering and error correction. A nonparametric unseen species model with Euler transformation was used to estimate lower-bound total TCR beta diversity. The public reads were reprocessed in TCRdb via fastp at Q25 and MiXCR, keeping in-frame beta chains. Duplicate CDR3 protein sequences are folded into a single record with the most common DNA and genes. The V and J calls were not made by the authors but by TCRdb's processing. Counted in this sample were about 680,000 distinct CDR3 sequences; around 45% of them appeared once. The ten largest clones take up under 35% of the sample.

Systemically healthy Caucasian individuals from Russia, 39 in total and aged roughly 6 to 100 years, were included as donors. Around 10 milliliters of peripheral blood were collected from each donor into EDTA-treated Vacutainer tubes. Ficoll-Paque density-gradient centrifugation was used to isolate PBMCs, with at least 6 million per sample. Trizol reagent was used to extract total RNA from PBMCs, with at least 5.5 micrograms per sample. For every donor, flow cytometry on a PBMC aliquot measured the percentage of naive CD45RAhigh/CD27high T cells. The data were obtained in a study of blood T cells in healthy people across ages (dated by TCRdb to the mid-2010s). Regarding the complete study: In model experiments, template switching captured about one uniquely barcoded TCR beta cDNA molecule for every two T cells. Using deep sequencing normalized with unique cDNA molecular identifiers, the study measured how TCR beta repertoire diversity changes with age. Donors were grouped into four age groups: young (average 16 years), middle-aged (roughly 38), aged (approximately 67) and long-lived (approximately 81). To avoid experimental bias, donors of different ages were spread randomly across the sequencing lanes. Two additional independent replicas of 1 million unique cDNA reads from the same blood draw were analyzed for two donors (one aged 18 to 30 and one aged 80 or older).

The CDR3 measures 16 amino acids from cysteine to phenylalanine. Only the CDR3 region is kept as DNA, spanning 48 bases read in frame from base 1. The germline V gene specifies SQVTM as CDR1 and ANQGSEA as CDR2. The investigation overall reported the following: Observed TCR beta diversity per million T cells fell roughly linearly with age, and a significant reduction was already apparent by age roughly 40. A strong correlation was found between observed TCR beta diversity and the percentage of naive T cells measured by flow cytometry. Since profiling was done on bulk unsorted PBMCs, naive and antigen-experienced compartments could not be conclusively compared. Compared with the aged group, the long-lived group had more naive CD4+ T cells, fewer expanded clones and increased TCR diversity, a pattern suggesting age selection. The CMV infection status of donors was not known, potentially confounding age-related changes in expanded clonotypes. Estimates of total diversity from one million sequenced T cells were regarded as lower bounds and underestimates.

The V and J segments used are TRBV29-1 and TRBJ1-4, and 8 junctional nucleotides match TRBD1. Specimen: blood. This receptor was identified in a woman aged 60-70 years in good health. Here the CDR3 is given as CSVLGQGAATKEKLFF. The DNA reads TGCAGCGTCCTTGGACAGGGTGCGGCGACTAAGGAAAAACTGTTTTTT.